Each of the 28 T cell receptor beta chains below was sequenced from the same sample in a study of blood T cell repertoires in COVID-19. Produced via immunoSEQ multiplex PCR; TCRdb's table is partial and in-frame only. The sample shows fewer than 350,000 clones, around 85% of them seen only once. The sequenced material came from PBMCs or T cells enriched from blood (not recorded which). These receptors were taken from a woman in her twenties or thirties who had been exposed to COVID-19.

This clone was seen more than once but under ten times. The chain links TRBV30 to TRBJ2-7, with D perhaps TRBD1 (6 bases). The length of the CDR3 is 11 residues. CDR1 and CDR2 from the germline V gene are GTSNPN and SVGIG (reference sequence). V was clipped by 4 bases and J by 7 bases, with 11 bases between them. DNA for the CDR3: TGTGCCTGGAAGACAGGTTTGGAGCAGTACTTC. Amino acid sequence: CAWKTGLEQYF.

This chain links TRBV28 with TRBJ2-1, with 9 bases that match TRBD2. This CDR3 has 15 residues. Germline V CDR1 and CDR2: MDHEN, SYDVKM. Trimming cost V 3 bases and J 9 bases; bases outside gene matches: 9. The CDR3 nucleotides are TGTGCCAGCAGTTTTAATGGCGGGAGGGTAGGTGAGCAGTTCTTC. Translating it yields CASSFNGGRVGEQFF.

This clone was seen just once. The chain is built from TRBV18 and TRBJ1-6; tentatively, D is TRBD1 (5 bases). V lost 5 bases and J lost 5, with 10 bases in between. CDR3 length: 14 amino acids. Germline V lookup: CDR1 KGHSH, CDR2 LQKENI. The CDR3 protein is CASSSRQNNSPLHF. CDR3 nucleotides: TGTGCCAGCTCATCGAGACAGAATAATTCACCCCTCCACTTT.

This clone was seen just once. V and J are TRBV4-1 and TRBJ2-7; possible D gene TRBD1, 6 bases. The length of the CDR3 is 17 residues. The V and J ends lost 0 bases and 6 bases respectively, with 21 bases between them. In germline, CDR1 is MGHRA, CDR2 YSYEKL. The chain's CDR3 is CASSQDRVQGSLSEQYF. Here the CDR3 DNA reads TGCGCCAGCAGCCAAGATCGGGTTCAGGGGTCGTTAAGCGAGCAGTACTTC.

This clone came up once. V is TRBV5-1 and J is TRBJ2-7; D call uncertain. CDR1 is SGHRS and CDR2 is YFSETQ in the germline V gene. This CDR3 contains 15 residues. Trimming pared 1 base from V and 6 bases from J, leaving 17 bases between. DNA for the CDR3: TGCGCCAGCAGCTTGTTCCACCCCTCATCGGTCGAGCAGTACTTC. It translates to CASSLFHPSSVEQYF.

The CDR3 reads CAWSVSRTDISYEQYF. In DNA form, the CDR3 reads TGTGCCTGGAGTGTTTCCCGGACAGATATCTCCTACGAGCAGTACTTC. This chain joins TRBV30 and TRBJ2-7, with D tentatively TRBD1 (6 bases). Trimming removed 0 bases from V and 0 bases from J, with 15 bases in between. There are 16 residues in the CDR3. Per the germline V gene, CDR1 is GTSNPN and CDR2 is SVGIG (reference sequence).

The chain combines TRBV29-1 with TRBJ2-7; 7 bases are a match to TRBD1. Germline CDR1 reads SQVTM; CDR2 reads ANQGSEA. The V and J ends lost 4 bases and 3 bases, in that order; junction bases with no gene match: 3. The CDR3 consists of 12 residues. Here the CDR3 DNA reads TGCAGCGTTGTGGGACAGATCTACGAGCAGTACTTC. Protein: CSVVGQIYEQYF.

This clone was picked up one time. The chain carries TRBV5-5 and TRBJ1-3; D is perhaps TRBD1 (6 bases). The ends were cut back, 4 bases at V and 2 bases at J, with 13 bases in the middle. This CDR3 is 15 amino acids long. Germline V gene lookup returns CDR1 SGHKS and CDR2 YYEKEE (reference sequence). The CDR3 protein is CASSLIDRTGNTIYF. The CDR3 DNA reads as TGTGCCAGCAGCCTCATAGACAGGACTGGAAACACCATATATTTT.

The chain employs TRBV27 and TRBJ2-2; 9 bases are a match to TRBD1. This CDR3 spans 16 amino acids. Germline V CDR1 and CDR2: MNHEY, SMNVEV (reference sequence). J was trimmed by 2 bases and V by 6 bases; bases with no gene match: 7. This CDR3 reads CASRLRDRVNTGELFF. CDR3 DNA: TGTGCCAGCAGACTCCGGGACAGGGTTAACACCGGGGAGCTGTTTTTT.

This chain uses TRBV28 with TRBJ1-1; 8 nucleotides match TRBD1. There are 14 residues in the CDR3. The ends lost 4 bases at V and 3 bases at J; junction bases unmatched: 4. CDR1 is MDHEN, CDR2 SYDVKM, per germline. CDR3 in amino acids: CASSSETGDTEAFF. The CDR3 bases are TGTGCCAGCAGTTCCGAGACAGGGGACACTGAAGCTTTCTTT.

The chain links TRBV19 to TRBJ2-1; D gene unclear. V gave up 3 bases and J gave up 9 bases, with 21 bases separating them. CDR3 length equals 16 residues. Per the germline V gene, CDR1 is LNHDA and CDR2 is SQIVND (reference sequence). Written as DNA, the CDR3 is TGTGCCAGTAGTATTCACGACCCATCTAGGATACCTGAGCAGTTCTTC. Amino acid sequence: CASSIHDPSRIPEQFF. Variable domain in full (rest from reference TRBV19 and TRBJ2-1): DGGITQSPKYLFRKEGQNVTLSCEQNLNHDAMYWYRQDPGQGLRLIYYSQIVNDFQKGDIAEGYSVSREKKESFPLTVTSAQKNPTAFYLCASSIHDPSRIPEQFFGPGTRLTVL.

This rearrangement joins TRBV5-1 to TRBJ2-3, with 11 bases aligning to TRBD2. Germline assignment: CDR1 SGHRS and CDR2 YFSETQ. J was trimmed by 7 bases and V by 2 bases; bases with no gene match: 9. The length of the CDR3 is 16 residues. CDR3 loop: CASSLATSGGVNTQYF. CDR3 nucleotide sequence: TGCGCCAGCAGCTTAGCTACTAGCGGGGGAGTTAATACGCAGTATTTT.

The gene calls are TRBV19 and TRBJ1-1; TRBD1 might be the D (6 bases). Germline V gene lookup returns CDR1 LNHDA and CDR2 SQIVND (reference sequence). The CDR3 runs to 13 residues. V was pared by 2 bases and J by 6 bases, with 10 bases between. CDR3 amino acids: CASSITGRAEAFF. The CDR3 DNA follows: TGTGCCAGTAGTATAACAGGGCGGGCTGAAGCTTTCTTT.

The rearrangement links TRBV10-3 to TRBJ1-1, with 8 bases that match TRBD1. Looked up from germline, CDR1 is ENHRY and CDR2 is SYGVKD. The CDR3 has 15 amino acids. The V and J ends lost 6 bases and 2 bases, in that order; junction bases with no gene match: 8. As DNA, the CDR3 is TGTGCCATCAGCCAGGGGGCCATTATCAACACTGAAGCTTTCTTT. Translated, it gives CAISQGAIINTEAFF.

This clone occurred once. V usage is TRBV27 and J usage is TRBJ2-3, with a possible D match to TRBD2 (5 bases). This CDR3 comprises 12 residues. V gave up 5 bases and J gave up 5 bases, with 8 bases separating them. Per germline, CDR1 MNHEY and CDR2 SMNVEV (reference sequence). This chain's CDR3 is CASSLRGDTQYF. The CDR3 DNA reads TGTGCCAGCAGTCTACGGGGAGATACGCAGTATTTT.

J is TRBJ1-1 and V is TRBV27, with 7 nucleotides matching TRBD1. The germline gives CDR1 MNHEY, CDR2 SMNVEV (reference sequence). The CDR3 contains 15 residues. Unmatched junction bases numbered 8, after V lost 6 bases and J lost 1 base. The DNA for the CDR3 is TGTGCCAGCAGCCCCGCTTGGACAGGGAACACTGAAGCTTTCTTT. As protein: CASSPAWTGNTEAFF.

The rearrangement links TRBV4-1 to TRBJ1-3; D call uncertain. Trimming removed 1 base from V and 0 bases from J, with 10 bases in between. This CDR3 is 16 amino acids long. Germline V gives CDR1 MGHRA, CDR2 YSYEKL. In DNA form, the CDR3 reads TGCGCCAGCAGCCAAGTCTGGGCCCACTCTGGAAACACCATATATTTT. It translates to CASSQVWAHSGNTIYF.

The genes are TRBV2 and TRBJ2-7; D call uncertain. CDR3 size: 14 residues. Trimming cost V 4 bases and J 0 bases, with 10 bases left between them. The germline CDR1 and CDR2 sequences are SNHLY and FYNNEI. Here the CDR3 reads CASSGVFLSYEQYF. The CDR3 DNA sequence: TGTGCCAGCAGTGGAGTCTTCCTCTCCTACGAGCAGTACTTC.

The CDR3 loop reads CASSDRWAQYF. In DNA form, the CDR3 reads TGTGCCAGCAGCGACAGGTGGGCCCAGTACTTC. The V gene is TRBV7-2, the J gene TRBJ2-5, with a possible D match to TRBD1 (6 bases). Germline CDR1 SGHTA, CDR2 FQGNSA. Trimming pared 5 bases from V and 9 bases from J, leaving 10 bases between. This CDR3 has 11 residues.

The J gene is TRBJ2-7, the V gene TRBV28; 8 bases agree with TRBD1. This CDR3 has 14 amino acids. The V gene end was trimmed by 5 bases and the J gene end by 0 bases; junction bases not matched to a gene: 3. Germline CDR1 MDHEN, CDR2 SYDVKM. The CDR3: CASSRQGSSYEQYF. The DNA for the CDR3 is TGTGCCAGCAGTCGACAGGGGAGCTCCTACGAGCAGTACTTC.

The chain employs TRBV6-2 or TRBV6-3 and TRBJ1-6, with D unclear. The CDR3 is 13 amino acids. The germline V and J ends were trimmed by 5 bases and 10 bases, with 12 bases remaining between them. Germline assignment: CDR1 MNHEY and CDR2 SVGEGT. In DNA form, the CDR3 reads TGTGCCAGCAGTGATCCAGGCTACTCACCCCTCCACTTT. This encodes CASSDPGYSPLHF.

The V and J genes are TRBV7-9 and TRBJ2-5; 8 nucleotides match TRBD2. Germline loops: CDR1 SEHNR, CDR2 FQNEAQ (reference sequence). The CDR3 contains 14 residues. J gave up 7 bases and V 5 bases, and 9 bases lay outside the gene matches. CDR3 in DNA: TGTGCCAGCAGCCCGAGCGGGAGAGGCGGGACCCAGTACTTC. This translates into CASSPSGRGGTQYF.

This clone has a count of ten or more. The J gene is TRBJ2-5, the V gene TRBV6-6, with 14 bases lining up with TRBD2. CDR1 MNHNY and CDR2 SVGAGI come from the germline V gene (reference sequence). The CDR3 extends over 16 amino acids. With V trimmed by 5 bases and J by 5 bases, 7 bases remained unmatched. CDR3 sequence: CASSRGLAGGGETQYF. The CDR3 DNA follows: TGTGCCAGCAGTCGAGGACTAGCGGGAGGAGGGGAGACCCAGTACTTC.

The chain links TRBV3-1 (or the pseudogene TRBV3-2) to TRBJ1-6; TRBD1 agrees at 9 bases. The germline V gene encodes CDR1 LGHDT and CDR2 YNNKEL (reference sequence). This CDR3 region has 16 residues. With 1 base clipped from V and 6 bases from J, the junction kept 4 bases outside the gene matches. CDR3 in DNA: TGTGCCAGCAGCCAAGCGGGGACAGGGCCTAATTCACCCCTCCACTTT. Its protein is CASSQAGTGPNSPLHF.

V is TRBV5-6 and J is TRBJ1-6; D is possibly TRBD1 (6 bases). The V gene's germline CDR1 is SGHDT and CDR2 YYEEEE. The V and J ends lost 0 bases and 8 bases respectively, with 9 bases between them. This CDR3 is built from 14 residues. The CDR3 region has the DNA TGTGCCAGCAGCTTGGACAGGGAACATTCACCCCTCCACTTT. Translation: CASSLDREHSPLHF.

This chain links TRBV5-4 with TRBJ1-2; tentative D call: TRBD1 (5 bases). This CDR3 has 14 residues. Germline loops: CDR1 SGHNT, CDR2 YYREEE (reference sequence). The V end lost 1 base, the J end lost 3 bases, and 10 bases lay between the germline ends. The DNA of the CDR3 is TGTGCCAGCAGCTTGATGGGGCTATACTATGGCTACACCTTC. It is translated as CASSLMGLYYGYTF.

V gene TRBV19 combines with J gene TRBJ2-1; D is possibly TRBD2 (5 bases). Trimming removed 2 bases at V and 5 bases at J, with 13 bases between. The CDR3 contains 15 residues. Germline CDR1 is LNHDA and CDR2 is SQIVND (reference sequence). The CDR3 DNA reads as TGTGCCAGTAGTATATCGGCGGGTTTCAACAATGAGCAGTTCTTC. Encoded protein: CASSISAGFNNEQFF.

The chain carries TRBV2 and TRBJ2-1, with TRBD1 as a possible D gene (6 bases). Between the trimmed V and J ends, which lost 4 bases and 0 bases, there was a span of 10 bases. The length of the CDR3 is 15 residues. Germline CDR1 SNHLY, CDR2 FYNNEI. CDR3 DNA sequence: TGTGCCAGCAGTGGGGACACCTTCTCCTACAATGAGCAGTTCTTC. Translated: CASSGDTFSYNEQFF.